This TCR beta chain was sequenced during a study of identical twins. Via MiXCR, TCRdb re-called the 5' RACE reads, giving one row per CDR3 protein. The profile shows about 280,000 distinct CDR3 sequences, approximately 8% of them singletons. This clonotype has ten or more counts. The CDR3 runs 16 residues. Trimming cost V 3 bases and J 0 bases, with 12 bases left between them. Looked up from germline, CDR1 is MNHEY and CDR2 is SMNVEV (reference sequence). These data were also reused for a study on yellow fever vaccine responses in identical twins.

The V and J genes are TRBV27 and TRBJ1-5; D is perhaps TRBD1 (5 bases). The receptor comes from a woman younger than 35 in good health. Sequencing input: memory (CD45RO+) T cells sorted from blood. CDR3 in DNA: TGTGCCAGCAGTTTTCGGGGGACTAATAGCAATCAGCCCCAGCATTTT. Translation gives CASSFRGTNSNQPQHF.